Each of the 21 T cell receptor beta chains below was sequenced from the same sample in a study of shared clonotypes between healthy human individuals. CD45RO-negative CD8 cells positively selected for CCR7 made up the naive population, which excluded terminally differentiated effector memory CD45RA+ cells. TCRdb keeps only in-frame clones here, not all; method: immunoSEQ multiplex PCR. The table lists approximately 810,000 clones, almost 95% of them singletons, with less than 25% in the top ten. The sample taken for sequencing was naive CD8+ T cells sorted from blood. The origin of the receptors is a man aged 25-40 years in good health.

The genes are TRBV5-4 and TRBJ1-5; D possibly corresponds to TRBD1 (6 bases). Germline V gives CDR1 SGHNT, CDR2 YYREEE (reference sequence). The CDR3 has 19 amino acids. V lost 6 bases to trimming and J lost 7 bases, with 32 bases between them. CDR3: CASNFRTGRRGSMVQPQHF. The CDR3 DNA reads TGTGCCAGCAACTTTCGTACAGGGCGGAGAGGTTCTATGGTACAGCCCCAGCATTTT.

A remark on this clone: Other nucleotide sequences in the sample specify the same CDR3. The rearrangement uses TRBV27 and TRBJ2-7, with a tentative D call TRBD1 (6 bases). Between the trimmed V and J ends, which lost 4 bases and 4 bases, there was a span of 14 bases. Germline-derived CDR1 and CDR2 are MNHEY and SMNVEV (reference sequence). The CDR3 totals 14 residues. As DNA, the CDR3 is TGTGCCAGCAGTTCACTCGACAGGACGTACGAGCAGTACTTC. Amino acid sequence: CASSSLDRTYEQYF.

This rearrangement joins TRBV28 to TRBJ2-2; TRBD1 matches 8 bases. Germline V gene data show CDR1 as MDHEN and CDR2 as SYDVKM. The CDR3 loop spans 16 amino acids. V dropped 4 bases and J dropped 3; count of bases not matched to a gene: 7. CDR3 sequence: CASSYLDRGDTGELFF. In DNA form, the CDR3 reads TGTGCCAGCAGTTACCTTGACAGGGGAGACACCGGGGAGCTGTTTTTT.

The J gene is TRBJ2-7, the V gene TRBV4-1, with a weak D call TRBD2 (5 bases). The ends were cut back, 4 bases at V and 0 bases at J, with 13 bases in the middle. CDR1 and CDR2 from the germline V gene are MGHRA and YSYEKL. The CDR3 sequence is 15 residues long. DNA of the CDR3: TGCGCCAGCAGCCCCCTTCGGGGTAGCTCCTACGAGCAGTACTTC. Translation gives CASSPLRGSSYEQYF.

The J gene is TRBJ1-4, the V gene TRBV7-9; TRBD1 matches at 10 bases. Germline lookup yields CDR1 SEHNR and CDR2 FQNEAQ (reference sequence). Trimming at V came to 5 bases and at J to 7 bases, leaving 4 bases not matched to a gene. The CDR3 has 14 residues. CDR3 in amino acids: CASSAGTGAEKLFF. The CDR3 DNA reads TGTGCCAGCAGCGCCGGGACAGGGGCTGAAAAACTGTTTTTT.

The chain couples TRBV7-8 to TRBJ2-3, with D perhaps given as TRBD1 or TRBD2 (5 bases each). Germline lookup yields CDR1 SGHVS and CDR2 FQNEAQ. This CDR3 has 13 residues. Trimming shortened V by 1 base and J by 9 bases, and 11 bases separated the two germline ends. CDR3 in DNA: TGTGCCAGCAGCTTAGGGGGGACGGAAACGCAGTATTTT. Protein product: CASSLGGTETQYF.

The rearrangement joins TRBV11-2 to TRBJ2-1, with 7 bases lining up with TRBD2. With 5 bases clipped from V and 6 bases from J, the junction kept 10 bases outside the gene matches. The CDR3 consists of 15 residues. Germline CDR1 is SGHAT and CDR2 is FQNNGV. The CDR3 nucleotides read TGTGCCAGCAGCCCCTGGACTAGTATGGGCAATGAGCAGTTCTTC. This sequence encodes CASSPWTSMGNEQFF.

In this sample, this clone turned up once. The rearrangement joins TRBV19 to TRBJ2-7, with a weak D call TRBD1 (5 bases). Germline loops: CDR1 LNHDA, CDR2 SQIVND (reference sequence). V was clipped by 3 bases and J by 2 bases, with 11 bases between them. CDR3 length equals 14 residues. The CDR3 is CASSIIKGAYEQYF. DNA for the CDR3: TGTGCCAGTAGTATTATCAAAGGGGCCTACGAGCAGTACTTC.

The chain carries TRBV4-1 and TRBJ1-2; tentatively, D is TRBD1 (5 bases). The CDR3 is 14 amino acids. CDR1 and CDR2 (germline): MGHRA, YSYEKL. Trimming removed 4 bases at V and 2 bases at J, with 11 bases between. The CDR3 coding sequence is TGCGCCAGCAGCCTCCGACAGACCAACTATGGCTACACCTTC. It yields the protein CASSLRQTNYGYTF.

The chain employs TRBV28 and TRBJ2-3, with TRBD1 identical over 9 bases. The germline V gene encodes CDR1 MDHEN and CDR2 SYDVKM. The CDR3 length is 15 residues. The V and J ends lost 3 bases and 5 bases, in that order; junction bases with no gene match: 6. CDR3 residues: CASSFGDRVGDTQYF. The CDR3 DNA reads TGTGCCAGCAGTTTCGGGGACAGGGTGGGAGATACGCAGTATTTT. The variable domain in full, completed from reference TRBV28 and TRBJ2-3, reads DVKVTQSSRYLVKRTGEKVFLECVQDMDHENMFWYRQDPGLGLRLIYFSYDVKMKEKGDIPEGYSVSREKKERFSLILESASTNQTSMYLCASSFGDRVGDTQYFGPGTRLTVL.

The chain carries TRBV27 and TRBJ2-1; TRBD2 matches at 7 bases. Losses at the gene ends were 3 bases for V and 8 bases for J; bases not matched to a gene: 10. This CDR3 comprises 15 residues. CDR1 is MNHEY and CDR2 is SMNVEV in the germline V gene (reference sequence). This CDR3 is CASSFLGPRGDEQFF. CDR3 nucleotide sequence: TGTGCCAGCAGTTTCCTAGGCCCCCGGGGGGATGAGCAGTTCTTC.

The chain recombines TRBV9 with TRBJ1-2; TRBD1 agrees at 8 bases. Trimming cost V 4 bases and J 6 bases; bases outside gene matches: 5. This CDR3 contains 13 residues. Germline values: CDR1 SGDLS, CDR2 YYNGEE. CDR3 amino acids: CASSTRTGNGYTF. In DNA, the CDR3 is TGTGCCAGCAGCACCCGGACAGGGAATGGCTACACCTTC.

This clone was counted once. V usage is TRBV7-9 and J usage is TRBJ2-1, with no clear D. Germline loops: CDR1 SEHNR, CDR2 FQNEAQ (reference sequence). V lost 5 bases to trimming and J lost 0 bases, with 11 bases between them. The CDR3 runs to 15 residues. The DNA of the CDR3 is TGTGCCAGCAGCCATGCATGGGCCTCCTACAATGAGCAGTTCTTC. Encoded protein: CASSHAWASYNEQFF.

The chain is built from TRBV13 and TRBJ2-2; 10 bases fit TRBD2. This CDR3 is 16 amino acids long. The V segment lost 1 base and the J segment 2 bases; nucleotides outside the gene matches: 1. Germline CDR1 PRHDT, CDR2 FYEKMQ (reference sequence). The DNA for the CDR3 is TGTGCCAGCAGCTTAGCTAGCGGGGGAAACACCGGGGAGCTGTTTTTT. Its protein product is CASSLASGGNTGELFF.

J is TRBJ1-2 and V is TRBV7-9, with D hard to call. From germline, CDR1 is SEHNR and CDR2 FQNEAQ (reference sequence). The CDR3 is 15 amino acids. Trimming stripped 0 bases from V and 6 bases from J, with 14 bases between. The CDR3 spells CASSLASPTSDGYTF. The CDR3 bases are TGTGCCAGCAGCTTAGCCAGTCCGACCAGTGATGGCTACACCTTC.

This chain connects TRBV15 to TRBJ2-1, with a possible D match to TRBD2 (5 bases). Trimming took off 2 bases at V and 4 bases at J, with 18 bases between the two ends. This CDR3 is 17 amino acids long. Germline assignment: CDR1 LNHNV and CDR2 YYDKDF (reference sequence). The DNA for the CDR3 is TGTGCCACCAGCAGATCAGAAGAGGGAGACTTATACAATGAGCAGTTCTTC. This gives the protein CATSRSEEGDLYNEQFF. Filled out from reference TRBV15 and TRBJ2-1, the complete variable domain reads DAMVIQNPRYQVTQFGKPVTLSCSQTLNHNVMYWYQQKSSQAPKLLFHYYDKDFNNEADTPDNFQSRRPNTSFCFLDIRSPGLGDTAMYLCATSRSEEGDLYNEQFFGPGTRLTVL.

Of note for this clone: Other DNA variants within this sample encode the same CDR3. This chain uses TRBV5-6 with TRBJ2-7; D gene ambiguous. CDR1 SGHDT and CDR2 YYEEEE come from the germline V gene. This CDR3 has 14 amino acids. V was trimmed by 0 bases and J by 0 bases, leaving 7 bases between them. The CDR3 protein is CASSLGLSSYEQYF. CDR3 in DNA: TGTGCCAGCAGCTTGGGACTTAGCTCCTACGAGCAGTACTTC.

This clone was detected once. V usage is TRBV28 and J usage is TRBJ2-7; 7 bases are a match to TRBD2. V shed 3 bases, J shed 3 bases, and the junction held 8 bases outside the gene matches. Looked up from germline, CDR1 is MDHEN and CDR2 is SYDVKM. The CDR3 extends over 15 amino acids. The CDR3 sequence: CASSLGLAAHYEQYF. CDR3 DNA sequence: TGTGCCAGCAGTTTGGGTCTAGCGGCACACTACGAGCAGTACTTC.

CDR3 region: CASSQAPAETQYF. In nucleotides, the CDR3 is TGCGCCAGCAGCCAAGCTCCGGCAGAGACCCAGTACTTC. The V call is TRBV4-1, the J call TRBJ2-5; D ambiguous. This CDR3 contains 13 residues. Germline V lookup: CDR1 MGHRA, CDR2 YSYEKL. The V gene lost 1 base and the J gene lost 4 bases, with 7 bases spanning the gap.

This clone appeared a single time. The chain links TRBV30 to TRBJ2-7, with TRBD2 matching 13 bases. CDR1 GTSNPN and CDR2 SVGIG come from the germline V gene (reference sequence). The CDR3 contains 15 residues. Trimming cost V 1 base and J 2 bases; bases outside gene matches: 2. CDR3 DNA: TGTGCCTGGAGTGGGACTAGCGGGAGAACCTACGAGCAGTACTTC. It yields the protein CAWSGTSGRTYEQYF.

The chain is built from TRBV5-5 and TRBJ2-5; 14 nucleotides line up with TRBD2. With V trimmed by 4 bases and J by 5 bases, 7 bases remained unmatched. Germline assignment: CDR1 SGHKS and CDR2 YYEKEE (reference sequence). The CDR3 extends over 16 amino acids. CDR3 nucleotide sequence: TGTGCCAGCAGCCTCGGGACTAGCGGGAGTGGGGAGACCCAGTACTTC. This encodes CASSLGTSGSGETQYF.